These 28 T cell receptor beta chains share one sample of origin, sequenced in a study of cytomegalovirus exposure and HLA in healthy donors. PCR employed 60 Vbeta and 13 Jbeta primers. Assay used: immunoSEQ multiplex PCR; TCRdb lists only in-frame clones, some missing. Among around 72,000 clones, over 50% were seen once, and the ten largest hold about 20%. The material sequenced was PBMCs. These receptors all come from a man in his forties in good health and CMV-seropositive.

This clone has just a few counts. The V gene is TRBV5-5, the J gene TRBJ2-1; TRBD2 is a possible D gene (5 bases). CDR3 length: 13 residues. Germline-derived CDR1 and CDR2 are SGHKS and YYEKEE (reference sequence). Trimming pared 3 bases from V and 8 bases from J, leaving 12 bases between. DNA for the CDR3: TGTGCCAGCAGCTCCCCCCCCGGGGATGAGCAGTTCTTC. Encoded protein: CASSSPPGDEQFF.

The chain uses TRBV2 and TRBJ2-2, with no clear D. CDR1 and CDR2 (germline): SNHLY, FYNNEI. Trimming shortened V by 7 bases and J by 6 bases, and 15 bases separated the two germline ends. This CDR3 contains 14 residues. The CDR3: CASNGNSIPGELFF. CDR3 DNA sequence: TGTGCCAGCAATGGTAACAGCATCCCCGGGGAGCTGTTTTTT.

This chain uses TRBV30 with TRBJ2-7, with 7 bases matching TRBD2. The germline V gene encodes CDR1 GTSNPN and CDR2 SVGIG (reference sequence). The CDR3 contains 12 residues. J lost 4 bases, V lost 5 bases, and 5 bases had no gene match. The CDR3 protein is CAWRRREYEQYF. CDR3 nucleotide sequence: TGTGCCTGGCGTCGGCGGGAGTACGAGCAGTACTTC.

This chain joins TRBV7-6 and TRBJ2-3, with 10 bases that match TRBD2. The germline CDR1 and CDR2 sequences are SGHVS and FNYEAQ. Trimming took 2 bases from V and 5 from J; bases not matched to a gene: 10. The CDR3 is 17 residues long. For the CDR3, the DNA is TGTGCCAGCAGCTTACTTGGCGCTAGCGGGGGTATAGATACGCAGTATTTT. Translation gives CASSLLGASGGIDTQYF.

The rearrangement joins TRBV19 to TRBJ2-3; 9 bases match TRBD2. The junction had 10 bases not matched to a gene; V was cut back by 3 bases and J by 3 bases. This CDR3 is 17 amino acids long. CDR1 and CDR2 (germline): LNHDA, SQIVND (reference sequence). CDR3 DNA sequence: TGTGCCAGTAGTATGGGGCTAGCGGGGTTTAGGACAGATACGCAGTATTTT. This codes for CASSMGLAGFRTDTQYF.

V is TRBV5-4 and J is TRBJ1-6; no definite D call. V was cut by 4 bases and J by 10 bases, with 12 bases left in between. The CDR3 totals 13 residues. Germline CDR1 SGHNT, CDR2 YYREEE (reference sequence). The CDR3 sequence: CASSQASLSPLHF. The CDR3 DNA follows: TGTGCCAGCAGCCAAGCCTCACTCTCACCCCTCCACTTT.

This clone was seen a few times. The CDR3 region has the DNA TGTGCCAGCAGCGTAAATCCCCAAACAGGGGGTGGTGAAAAACTGTTTTTT. Protein product: CASSVNPQTGGGEKLFF. The V call is TRBV9, the J call TRBJ1-4; 8 bases match TRBD1. The CDR3 totals 17 residues. Unmatched junction bases numbered 12, after V lost 1 base and J lost 7 bases. Per germline, CDR1 SGDLS and CDR2 YYNGEE. The complete variable domain, with remaining parts taken from reference TRBV9 and TRBJ1-4, reads DSGVTQTPKHLITATGQRVTLRCSPRSGDLSVYWYQQSLDQGLQFLIQYYNGEERAKGNILERFSAQQFPDLHSELNLSSLELGDSALYFCASSVNPQTGGGEKLFFGSGTQLSVL.

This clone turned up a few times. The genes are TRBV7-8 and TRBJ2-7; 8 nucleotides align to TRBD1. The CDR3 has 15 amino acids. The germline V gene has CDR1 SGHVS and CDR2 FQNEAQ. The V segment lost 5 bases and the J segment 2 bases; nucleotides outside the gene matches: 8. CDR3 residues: CASSPRQGPAYEQYF. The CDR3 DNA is TGTGCCAGCAGCCCGAGACAGGGGCCAGCCTACGAGCAGTACTTC.

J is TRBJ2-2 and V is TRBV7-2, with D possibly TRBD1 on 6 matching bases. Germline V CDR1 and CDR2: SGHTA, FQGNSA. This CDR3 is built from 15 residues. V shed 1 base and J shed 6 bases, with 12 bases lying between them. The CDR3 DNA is TGTGCCAGCAGCTTAGAAACAGGGCTGTCCGGGGAGCTGTTTTTT. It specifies CASSLETGLSGELFF. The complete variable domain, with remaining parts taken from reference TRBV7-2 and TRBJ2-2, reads GAGVSQSPSNKVTEKGKDVELRCDPISGHTALYWYRQSLGQGLEFLIYFQGNSAPDKSGLPSDRFSAERTGGSVSTLTIQRTQQEDSAVYLCASSLETGLSGELFFGEGSRLTVL.

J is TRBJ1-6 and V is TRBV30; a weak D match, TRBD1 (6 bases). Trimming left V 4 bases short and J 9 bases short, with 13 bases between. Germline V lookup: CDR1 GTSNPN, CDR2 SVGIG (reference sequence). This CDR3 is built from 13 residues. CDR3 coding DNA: TGTGCCTGGAACAGGGAAATGACTTCACCCCTCCACTTT. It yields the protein CAWNREMTSPLHF.

The CDR3 DNA reads TGTGCCTGGAGTGTACAGGACACGGGAGGGGAGACCCAGTACTTC. Amino acids: CAWSVQDTGGETQYF. The chain combines TRBV30 with TRBJ2-5; 8 nucleotides agree with TRBD2. Germline V gives CDR1 GTSNPN, CDR2 SVGIG (reference sequence). The CDR3 has 15 amino acids. J lost 5 bases, V lost 0 bases, and 8 bases had no gene match.

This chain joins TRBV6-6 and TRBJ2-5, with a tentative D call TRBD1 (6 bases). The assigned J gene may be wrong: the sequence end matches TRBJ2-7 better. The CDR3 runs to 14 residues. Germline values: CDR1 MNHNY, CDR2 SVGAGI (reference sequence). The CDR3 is CASRADGRGYEQYF. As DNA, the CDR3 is TGTGCCAGCAGAGCCGATGGCAGGGGCTACGAGCAGTACTTC.

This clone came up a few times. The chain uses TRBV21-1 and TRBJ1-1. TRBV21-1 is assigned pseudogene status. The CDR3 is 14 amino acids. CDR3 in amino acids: CASSKESCGDSAFF. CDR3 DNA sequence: TGTGCCAGCAGCAAAGAAAGTTGTGGGGACTCAGCTTTCTTT.

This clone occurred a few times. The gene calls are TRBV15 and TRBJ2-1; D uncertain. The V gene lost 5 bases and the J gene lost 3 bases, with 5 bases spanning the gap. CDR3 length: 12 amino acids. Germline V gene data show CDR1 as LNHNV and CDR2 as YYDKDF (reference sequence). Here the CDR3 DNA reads TGTGCCACCAGCGGCGGCTACAATGAGCAGTTCTTC. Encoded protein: CATSGGYNEQFF.

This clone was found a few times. CDR3 sequence (DNA): TGTGCCAGCAGCTCTAAGGTCGGGGGGGACCTGAACACTGAAGCTTTCTTT. This gives the protein CASSSKVGGDLNTEAFF. The chain couples TRBV9 to TRBJ1-1; weak D call: TRBD1 (5 bases). The CDR3 is 17 residues long. The V end was cut by 4 bases, the J end by 0 bases, with 19 bases between. The germline CDR1 and CDR2 sequences are SGDLS and YYNGEE.

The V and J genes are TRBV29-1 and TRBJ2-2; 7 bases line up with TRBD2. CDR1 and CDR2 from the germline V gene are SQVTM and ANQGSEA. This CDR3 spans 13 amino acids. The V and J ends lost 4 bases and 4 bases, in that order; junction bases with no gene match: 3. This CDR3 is CSVGGGLTGELFF. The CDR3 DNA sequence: TGCAGCGTTGGGGGGGGTCTCACCGGGGAGCTGTTTTTT.

The CDR3 sequence is CASSEAAGFPFEQYF. DNA for the CDR3: TGTGCCAGCAGTGAAGCGGCAGGGTTTCCCTTCGAGCAGTACTTC. V gene TRBV6-1 combines with J gene TRBJ2-7; D might be TRBD1 (5 bases). Trimming took off 0 bases at V and 6 bases at J, with 15 bases between the two ends. CDR3 size: 15 residues. Germline V gives CDR1 MNHNS, CDR2 SASEGT.

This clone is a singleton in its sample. The CDR3 spells CASTITNQPQHF. CDR3 in DNA: TGTGCCAGCACCATAACTAATCAGCCCCAGCATTTT. This chain uses TRBV6-1 with TRBJ1-5; no definite D call. Deletions cut 7 bases from V and 4 bases from J, with 8 bases between. Germline loops: CDR1 MNHNS, CDR2 SASEGT. The CDR3 is made up of 12 amino acids.

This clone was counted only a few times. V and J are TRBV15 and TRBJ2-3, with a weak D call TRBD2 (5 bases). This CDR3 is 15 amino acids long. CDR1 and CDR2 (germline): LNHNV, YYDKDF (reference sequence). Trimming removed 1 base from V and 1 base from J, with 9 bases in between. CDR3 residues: CATSRVRAGTDTQYF. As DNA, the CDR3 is TGTGCCACCAGCAGAGTGAGGGCGGGCACAGATACGCAGTATTTT.

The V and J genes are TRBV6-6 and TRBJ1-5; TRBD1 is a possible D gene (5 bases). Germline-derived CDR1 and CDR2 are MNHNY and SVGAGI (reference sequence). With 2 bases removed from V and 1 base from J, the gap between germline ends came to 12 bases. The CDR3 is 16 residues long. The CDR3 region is CASSYPREESNQPQHF. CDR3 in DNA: TGTGCCAGCAGTTACCCCAGGGAGGAGAGCAATCAGCCCCAGCATTTT.

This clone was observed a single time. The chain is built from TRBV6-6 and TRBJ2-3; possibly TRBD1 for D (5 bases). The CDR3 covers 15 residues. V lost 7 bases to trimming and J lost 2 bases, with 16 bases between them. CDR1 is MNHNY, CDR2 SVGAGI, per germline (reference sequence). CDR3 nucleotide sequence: TGTGCCAGCAACCTCAGACAGCCGTCCACAGATACGCAGTATTTT. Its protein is CASNLRQPSTDTQYF.

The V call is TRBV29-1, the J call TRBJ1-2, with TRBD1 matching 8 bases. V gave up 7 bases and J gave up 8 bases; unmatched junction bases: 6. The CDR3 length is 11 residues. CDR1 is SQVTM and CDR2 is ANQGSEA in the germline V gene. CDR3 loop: CSAPGQEGYTF. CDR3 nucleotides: TGCAGCGCTCCGGGACAGGAAGGCTACACCTTC.

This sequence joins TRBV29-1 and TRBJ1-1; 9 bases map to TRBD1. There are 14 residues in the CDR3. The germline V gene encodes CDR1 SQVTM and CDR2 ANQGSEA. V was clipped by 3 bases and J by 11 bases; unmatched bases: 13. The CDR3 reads CSVDSPGQGNKAFF. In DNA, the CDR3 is TGCAGCGTTGATTCCCCGGGACAGGGAAATAAGGCTTTCTTT.

CDR3 sequence: CASSLEPGQGGAEQYF. The CDR3 coding sequence is TGTGCCAGCAGCTTGGAACCGGGACAGGGTGGAGCCGAGCAGTACTTC. The chain carries TRBV5-4 and TRBJ2-7, with 9 bases aligning to TRBD1. This CDR3 is built from 16 residues. J gave up 6 bases and V 0 bases, and 10 bases lay outside the gene matches. The germline gives CDR1 SGHNT, CDR2 YYREEE (reference sequence).

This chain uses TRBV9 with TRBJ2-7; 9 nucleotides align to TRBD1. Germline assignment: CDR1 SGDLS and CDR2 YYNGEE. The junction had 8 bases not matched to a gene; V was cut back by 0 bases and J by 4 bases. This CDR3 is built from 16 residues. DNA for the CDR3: TGTGCCAGCAGCGTAGATGAGACAGGGGGTTGGTACGAGCAGTACTTC. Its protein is CASSVDETGGWYEQYF. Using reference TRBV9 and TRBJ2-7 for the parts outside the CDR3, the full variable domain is DSGVTQTPKHLITATGQRVTLRCSPRSGDLSVYWYQQSLDQGLQFLIQYYNGEERAKGNILERFSAQQFPDLHSELNLSSLELGDSALYFCASSVDETGGWYEQYFGPGTRLTVT.

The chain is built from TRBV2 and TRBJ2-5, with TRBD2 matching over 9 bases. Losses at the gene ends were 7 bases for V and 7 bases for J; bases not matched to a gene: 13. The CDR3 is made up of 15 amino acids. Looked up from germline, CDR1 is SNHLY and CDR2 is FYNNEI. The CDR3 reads CASKIKEGLAGTQYF. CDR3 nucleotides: TGTGCCAGCAAAATAAAAGAGGGACTAGCCGGGACCCAGTACTTC.

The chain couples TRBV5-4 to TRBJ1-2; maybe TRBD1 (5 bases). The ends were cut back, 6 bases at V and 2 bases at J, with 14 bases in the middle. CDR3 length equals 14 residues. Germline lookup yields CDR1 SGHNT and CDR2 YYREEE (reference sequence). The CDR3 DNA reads TGTGCCAGCACCGTAAGGGGCACCAACTATGGCTACACCTTC. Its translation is CASTVRGTNYGYTF.

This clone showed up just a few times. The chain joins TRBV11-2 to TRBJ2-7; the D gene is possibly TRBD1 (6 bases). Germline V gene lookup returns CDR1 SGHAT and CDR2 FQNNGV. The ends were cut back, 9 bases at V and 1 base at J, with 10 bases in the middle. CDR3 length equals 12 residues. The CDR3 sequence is CASAQGSYEQYF. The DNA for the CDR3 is TGTGCCAGTGCACAGGGTTCCTACGAGCAGTACTTC.